These 26 T cell receptor beta chains originate from one sample sequenced in a study of cytomegalovirus exposure and HLA in healthy donors (dated by TCRdb to about 2017). The method was the immunoSEQ multiplex PCR assay. Entries here come from immuneACCESS through TCRdb and include only in-frame sequences with V and J called. Some clones fail to appear in such tables; in the studies checked, an unresolved V gene covers under half of the shortfall, and the cause of the remainder is unknown. This sample has some 170,000 clones in its table, and about 86% of those were observed once. The top ten clones comprise approximately 5% of the sample. What was sequenced was PBMCs. These receptors came from a woman aged 25 to 39 in good health and CMV-seronegative.

V gene TRBV4-2 combines with J gene TRBJ2-3, with 8 bases identical to TRBD1. Unmatched junction bases numbered 3, after V lost 0 bases and J lost 1 base. The germline gives CDR1 LGHNA, CDR2 YNFKEQ. This CDR3 spans 16 amino acids. The CDR3 DNA sequence: TGTGCCAGCAGCCAAGATCAACAGGGGGGCACAGATACGCAGTATTTT. Protein sequence: CASSQDQQGGTDTQYF.

V and J are TRBV4-1 and TRBJ2-7; D tentatively fits TRBD1 or TRBD2 (5 bases each). The CDR3 consists of 15 residues. Trimming pared 2 bases from V and 3 bases from J, leaving 14 bases between. Germline V gene sequence: CDR1 MGHRA, CDR2 YSYEKL. In nucleotides, the CDR3 is TGCGCCAGCAGCCAAACCGGGACCCTTGACTACGAGCAGTACTTC. This sequence encodes CASSQTGTLDYEQYF.

This sequence joins TRBV19 and TRBJ1-1; possibly TRBD1 for D (6 bases). The CDR3 loop spans 13 amino acids. The ends were cut back, 7 bases at V and 1 base at J, with 10 bases in the middle. The germline gives CDR1 LNHDA, CDR2 SQIVND (reference sequence). This CDR3 reads CASTWTENTEAFF. The CDR3 DNA reads as TGTGCCAGTACCTGGACAGAGAACACTGAAGCTTTCTTT.

This chain joins TRBV29-1 and TRBJ1-1; unclear D gene. Germline V gene lookup returns CDR1 SQVTM and CDR2 ANQGSEA. With 4 bases removed from V and 1 base from J, the gap between germline ends came to 13 bases. The CDR3 runs 14 residues. In nucleotides, the CDR3 is TGCAGCGTTGTTTTTGGCGCAGCGAACACTGAAGCTTTCTTT. It specifies CSVVFGAANTEAFF.

The chain links TRBV28 to TRBJ1-5; no clear D gene. Per germline, CDR1 MDHEN and CDR2 SYDVKM. V was shortened by 1 base and J by 6 bases, with 4 bases between the two germline ends. The CDR3 is 12 amino acids. The CDR3 DNA reads TGTGCCAGCAGTTTATCAAGTCAGCCCCAGCATTTT. Its protein product is CASSLSSQPQHF.

The rearrangement uses TRBV19 and TRBJ1-5; D is uncertain. The V end lost 1 base, the J end lost 6 bases, and 10 bases lay between the germline ends. Per the germline V gene, CDR1 is LNHDA and CDR2 is SQIVND (reference sequence). CDR3 size: 14 residues. CDR3 loop: CASSIGEGTQPQHF. DNA for the CDR3: TGTGCCAGTAGTATAGGGGAGGGTACTCAGCCCCAGCATTTT.

The V call is TRBV7-6, the J call TRBJ1-2, with unresolved D. V lost 5 bases, J lost 3 bases, and 16 bases lay in between. Germline CDR1 is SGHVS and CDR2 is FNYEAQ. This CDR3 is built from 15 residues. The CDR3 sequence: CASSQSPGVDYGYTF. In DNA form, the CDR3 reads TGTGCCAGCAGCCAAAGCCCCGGAGTGGACTATGGCTACACCTTC.

V usage is TRBV7-2 and J usage is TRBJ1-1; D is unclear. This CDR3 has 15 residues. The germline gives CDR1 SGHTA, CDR2 FQGNSA. Trimming removed 0 bases from V and 6 bases from J, with 14 bases in between. The CDR3 coding sequence is TGTGCCAGCAGCTTAGCGCAGTTTCTGGTACCTGAAGCTTTCTTT. Protein: CASSLAQFLVPEAFF.

The chain recombines TRBV13 with TRBJ2-5; tentatively, D is TRBD2 (5 bases). Between the trimmed V and J ends, which lost 5 bases and 5 bases, there was a span of 18 bases. Germline CDR1 and CDR2: PRHDT and FYEKMQ (reference sequence). The CDR3 runs to 15 residues. The CDR3 bases are TGTGCCAGCAGCCTCACGCCGGCGGGCAGGGAGACCCAGTACTTC. This sequence encodes CASSLTPAGRETQYF.

This clone was observed once. The chain carries TRBV18 and TRBJ1-1; TRBD1 matches at 8 bases. The CDR3 loop spans 14 amino acids. Losses at the gene ends were 4 bases for V and 6 bases for J; bases not matched to a gene: 7. CDR1 and CDR2 (germline): KGHSH, LQKENI. CDR3 loop: CASSRTGNGAEAFF. Here the CDR3 DNA reads TGTGCCAGCTCACGGACAGGGAATGGTGCTGAAGCTTTCTTT.

The rearrangement uses TRBV5-1 and TRBJ2-2, with D maybe TRBD1 (6 bases). Trimming took 2 bases from V and 5 from J, leaving 10 bases between them. CDR3 size: 14 residues. Germline V gene lookup returns CDR1 SGHRS and CDR2 YFSETQ. CDR3 nucleotides: TGCGCCAGCAGCTTTTACAGGGAGACCGGGGAGCTGTTTTTT. Its protein is CASSFYRETGELFF.

This clone came up many times. The chain couples TRBV6-1 to TRBJ1-2; D remains unclear. V was cut by 4 bases and J by 0 bases, with 6 bases left in between. The CDR3 is 13 amino acids. Looked up from germline, CDR1 is MNHNS and CDR2 is SASEGT. The CDR3 DNA is TGTGCCAGCAGTGGAACAGCTAACTATGGCTACACCTTC. This gives the protein CASSGTANYGYTF.

The chain recombines TRBV2 with TRBJ2-5; a possible D gene is TRBD2 (6 bases). V lost 5 bases, J lost 2 bases, and 6 bases lay in between. Germline CDR1 reads SNHLY; CDR2 reads FYNNEI. The CDR3 totals 12 residues. As DNA, the CDR3 is TGTGCCAGCAGTCTAGCGCAAGAGACCCAGTACTTC. Translation: CASSLAQETQYF.

Note on this clone: The germline gene is not matched at one end of the junction; a read error may be the cause. The chain couples TRBV7-7 to TRBJ2-2; no clear D gene. Germline CDR1 and CDR2: SSHAT and FNYEAQ (reference sequence). The CDR3 spans 13 residues. CDR3 coding DNA: TGTGCTAGCAGTTACGACGGTGCCGGGGAGCTGTTTTTT. Translating gives CASSYDGAGELFF.

This rearrangement joins TRBV4-1 to TRBJ2-7; D unclear. The V gene's germline CDR1 is MGHRA and CDR2 YSYEKL. Between the trimmed V and J ends, which lost 2 bases and 0 bases, there was a span of 11 bases. CDR3 length: 15 residues. Here the CDR3 DNA reads TGCGCCAGCAGCCAACTCGAACACAGCTCCTACGAGCAGTACTTC. This encodes CASSQLEHSSYEQYF.

This chain joins TRBV30 and TRBJ1-5; D uncertain. The ends were cut back, 0 bases at V and 2 bases at J, with 11 bases in the middle. Germline V lookup: CDR1 GTSNPN, CDR2 SVGIG (reference sequence). The CDR3 has 15 residues. This CDR3 reads CAWSVKAGGNQPQHF. The CDR3 DNA follows: TGTGCCTGGAGTGTTAAGGCGGGCGGCAATCAGCCCCAGCATTTT.

The chain combines TRBV19 with TRBJ2-7, with 9 bases lining up with TRBD1. The V gene end was trimmed by 4 bases and the J gene end by 2 bases; junction bases not matched to a gene: 3. The CDR3 totals 14 residues. The germline gives CDR1 LNHDA, CDR2 SQIVND (reference sequence). CDR3 DNA: TGTGCCAGTAGTACCGGGACAGGGCCCTACGAGCAGTACTTC. Translated: CASSTGTGPYEQYF.

This clone was picked up a small number of times. V usage is TRBV14 and J usage is TRBJ2-5; 9 nucleotides line up with TRBD2. In germline, CDR1 is SGHDN, CDR2 FVKESK. CDR3 length equals 15 residues. V lost 3 bases, J lost 4 bases, and 6 bases stayed unmatched. In DNA, the CDR3 is TGTGCCAGCAGCCAGATAGCGGGAGTAGCAGAGACCCAGTACTTC. Protein: CASSQIAGVAETQYF.

The chain carries TRBV19 and TRBJ2-1; tentative D call: TRBD2 (6 bases). Trimming cost V 3 bases and J 12 bases, with 15 bases left between them. The CDR3 is 13 amino acids. The germline CDR1 and CDR2 sequences are LNHDA and SQIVND (reference sequence). CDR3 residues: CASSMGMGTGQFF. The CDR3 DNA sequence: TGTGCCAGTAGTATGGGGATGGGGACTGGGCAGTTCTTC. Combining the CDR3 with reference TRBV19 and TRBJ2-1 gives the whole variable domain DGGITQSPKYLFRKEGQNVTLSCEQNLNHDAMYWYRQDPGQGLRLIYYSQIVNDFQKGDIAEGYSVSREKKESFPLTVTSAQKNPTAFYLCASSMGMGTGQFFGPGTRLTVL.

The chain links TRBV4-2 to TRBJ2-7; the D is unclear. The V gene's germline CDR1 is LGHNA and CDR2 YNFKEQ. The CDR3 runs to 15 residues. The V end lost 4 bases, the J end lost 6 bases, and 19 bases lay between the germline ends. For the CDR3, the DNA is TGTGCCAGCAGCCTCCTAGAGAAGGGTGTATCCGAGCAGTACTTC. Amino acid sequence: CASSLLEKGVSEQYF.

V is TRBV5-6 and J is TRBJ2-1; 11 nucleotides match TRBD2. The junction had 1 base not matched to a gene; V was cut back by 1 base and J by 7 bases. The germline gives CDR1 SGHDT, CDR2 YYEEEE. The CDR3 consists of 14 residues. CDR3 loop: CASSLPSGRNEQFF. The CDR3 bases are TGTGCCAGCAGCTTGCCTAGCGGGAGGAATGAGCAGTTCTTC.

This clone has only one observation. This chain uses TRBV9 with TRBJ1-2; D not certain. The length of the CDR3 is 15 residues. V lost 0 bases and J lost 7, with 16 bases in between. CDR1 is SGDLS and CDR2 is YYNGEE in the germline V gene. CDR3 amino acids: CASSVENSPFAGYTF. DNA of the CDR3: TGTGCCAGCAGCGTAGAAAACAGTCCTTTTGCTGGCTACACCTTC. Variable domain in full (rest from reference TRBV9 and TRBJ1-2): DSGVTQTPKHLITATGQRVTLRCSPRSGDLSVYWYQQSLDQGLQFLIQYYNGEERAKGNILERFSAQQFPDLHSELNLSSLELGDSALYFCASSVENSPFAGYTFGSGTRLTVV.

The gene calls are TRBV7-2 and TRBJ2-2; 7 bases map to TRBD2. This CDR3 is built from 17 residues. Losses at the gene ends were 5 bases for V and 6 bases for J; bases not matched to a gene: 15. Germline V gene lookup returns CDR1 SGHTA and CDR2 FQGNSA. CDR3 sequence (DNA): TGTGCCAGCAGCCTCGCCCGTTCCCGGGGGGTTCCCGGGGAGCTGTTTTTT. Amino acid sequence: CASSLARSRGVPGELFF.

The V and J genes are TRBV30 and TRBJ2-3, with D unresolved. V lost 4 bases, J lost 0 bases, and 5 bases lay in between. CDR1 and CDR2 (germline): GTSNPN, SVGIG (reference sequence). This CDR3 comprises 12 residues. This CDR3 is CAWMVSTDTQYF. CDR3 nucleotide sequence: TGTGCCTGGATGGTTAGCACAGATACGCAGTATTTT.

The rearrangement uses TRBV6-1 and TRBJ2-2; 11 bases line up with TRBD2. J was trimmed by 6 bases and V by 7 bases; bases with no gene match: 7. This CDR3 has 15 amino acids. The germline V gene encodes CDR1 MNHNS and CDR2 SASEGT. For the CDR3, the DNA is TGTGCCAGCAATACTAGCGGGAGTAAAGCCGGGGAGCTGTTTTTT. Amino acids: CASNTSGSKAGELFF.

This clone was observed a single time. This chain joins TRBV30 and TRBJ2-7; either TRBD1 or TRBD2 may fit D (5 bases each). CDR3 length equals 14 residues. The germline V and J ends were trimmed by 1 base and 6 bases, with 16 bases remaining between them. Germline-derived CDR1 and CDR2 are GTSNPN and SVGIG (reference sequence). The CDR3 coding sequence is TGTGCCTGGAGTGGGGGGTTTAACTCAGGCGAGCAGTACTTC. Encoded protein: CAWSGGFNSGEQYF.